These 28 T cell receptor beta chains were all obtained from the same sample, sequenced in a study of T cells after yellow fever vaccination (dated by TCRdb to the late 2010s). The treatment or condition label on this specimen signifies: live attenuated yellow fever vaccine strain. The protocol used for the library was 5' RACE. The listed sequencing device is Illumina NovaSeq 6000. TCRdb ran its own pipeline on the public reads, namely fastp trimming at Q25 and MiXCR clone calling, and kept in-frame beta chains. For every CDR3 protein sequence, its rows merge into one entry that carries the most common genes and DNA. The sample contains some 220,000 distinct CDR3 sequences, about 3% of them found a single time. The ten largest clones take up 3.2% of the sample. The sample was CD4+ T cells sorted from PBMCs, taken 10 days after the yellow fever booster vaccination. Every receptor here comes from a man between 18 and 35 years old who received the YFV17D yellow fever vaccine.

This clonotype was counted ten times or more. The gene calls are TRBV27 and TRBJ1-5; D ambiguous. Trimming took off 0 bases at V and 9 bases at J, with 9 bases between the two ends. Germline V gives CDR1 MNHEY, CDR2 SMNVEV (reference sequence). The CDR3 loop spans 13 amino acids. The CDR3 bases are TGTGCCAGCAGTTTATCCTGGAATGTGCCCCAGCATTTT. Translated: CASSLSWNVPQHF.

This clonotype was counted many times. The chain combines TRBV5-1 with TRBJ1-1; tentative D call: TRBD1 (6 bases). CDR1 and CDR2 from the germline V gene are SGHRS and YFSETQ. V was pared by 3 bases and J by 7 bases, with 16 bases between. The CDR3 extends over 14 amino acids. The CDR3 sequence is CASSSTQGGLEAFF. In DNA, the CDR3 is TGCGCCAGCAGCTCAACACAGGGAGGGCTTGAAGCTTTCTTT.

The table lists this clonotype with many counts. The chain has TRBV20-1 and TRBJ2-1; TRBD1 agrees at 10 bases. The CDR3 has 16 residues. The germline V gene has CDR1 DFQATT and CDR2 SNEGSKA (reference sequence). V lost 0 bases, J lost 9 bases, and 11 bases stayed unmatched. The CDR3 sequence: CSARDSRGQGFSEQFF. CDR3 sequence (DNA): TGCAGTGCTAGAGATTCAAGGGGACAGGGGTTTAGTGAGCAGTTCTTC.

This clonotype has a count of ten or more. V usage is TRBV28 and J usage is TRBJ1-6; 9 nucleotides line up with TRBD1. Germline assignment: CDR1 MDHEN and CDR2 SYDVKM. Unmatched junction bases numbered 10, after V lost 10 bases and J lost 9 bases. This CDR3 is built from 14 residues. The CDR3 DNA follows: TGTGCCACCCTGGGGGACAGGGACTTTTCACCCCTCCACTTT. Translation: CATLGDRDFSPLHF. Using reference TRBV28 and TRBJ1-6 for the parts outside the CDR3, the full variable domain is DVKVTQSSRYLVKRTGEKVFLECVQDMDHENMFWYRQDPGLGLRLIYFSYDVKMKEKGDIPEGYSVSREKKERFSLILESASTNQTSMYLCATLGDRDFSPLHFGNGTRLTVT.

There are many counts of this clonotype. V is TRBV18 and J is TRBJ2-5; tentatively, D is TRBD1 (6 bases). This CDR3 is built from 14 residues. Germline loops: CDR1 KGHSH, CDR2 LQKENI. Deletions cut 3 bases from V and 4 bases from J, with 12 bases between. The CDR3 loop reads CASSPGTKLETQYF. DNA of the CDR3: TGTGCCAGCTCACCCGGGACAAAATTAGAGACCCAGTACTTC. The full variable domain, completed using reference TRBV18 and TRBJ2-5, is NAGVMQNPRHLVRRRGQEARLRCSPMKGHSHVYWYRQLPEEGLKFMVYLQKENIIDESGMPKERFSAEFPKEGPSILRIQQVVRGDSAAYFCASSPGTKLETQYFGPGTRLLVL.

This clonotype was observed at least ten times. The V and J genes are TRBV27 and TRBJ2-1; tentatively, D is TRBD2 (7 bases). The germline V gene encodes CDR1 MNHEY and CDR2 SMNVEV (reference sequence). The CDR3 has 13 residues. Between the trimmed V and J ends, which lost 3 bases and 12 bases, there was a span of 15 bases. In DNA, the CDR3 is TGTGCCAGCAGTTTGGAGGGGGGGCTGGGGCAGTTCTTC. Protein product: CASSLEGGLGQFF.

This clonotype was observed a handful of times. This rearrangement joins TRBV6-6 to TRBJ2-7, with D perhaps being TRBD1 or TRBD2 (5 bases each). The CDR3 extends over 13 amino acids. Deletions cut 7 bases from V and 5 bases from J, with 15 bases between. The V gene's germline CDR1 is MNHNY and CDR2 SVGAGI (reference sequence). This CDR3 reads CASKGRFPHEQYV. In nucleotides, the CDR3 is TGTGCCAGCAAGGGACGCTTTCCCCACGAGCAGTACGTC.

The CDR3 protein is CSGRTGERYTF. CDR3 sequence (DNA): TGCAGCGGGAGGACAGGGGAACGCTACACCTTC. The chain joins TRBV29-1 to TRBJ1-2; the match to TRBD1 covers 9 bases. Trimming cost V 7 bases and J 9 bases; bases outside gene matches: 6. CDR1 is SQVTM and CDR2 is ANQGSEA in the germline V gene. This CDR3 contains 11 residues.

This clonotype appeared many times. J is TRBJ2-6 and V is TRBV5-6; D ambiguous. The germline V gene has CDR1 SGHDT and CDR2 YYEEEE. Trimming shortened V by 0 bases and J by 3 bases, and 16 bases separated the two germline ends. CDR3 size: 18 residues. CDR3 sequence: CASSLALGESYGANVLTF. The CDR3 coding sequence is TGTGCCAGCAGCTTGGCCTTGGGTGAGTCATATGGGGCCAACGTCCTGACTTTC.

This clonotype occurred many times. The genes are TRBV6-5 and TRBJ2-7; TRBD2 matches at 12 bases. Germline-derived CDR1 and CDR2 are MNHEY and SVGAGI. The trim removed 0 bases at V and 3 bases at J, leaving 3 bases unmatched. This CDR3 is built from 16 residues. CDR3 sequence reads: CASSYSRTSGIYEQYV. DNA for the CDR3: TGTGCCAGCAGTTACTCCCGGACTAGCGGGATCTACGAGCAGTACGTC.

J is TRBJ1-4 and V is TRBV4-2; D gene uncertain. The V end lost 5 bases, the J end lost 3 bases, and 19 bases lay between the germline ends. Per the germline V gene, CDR1 is LGHNA and CDR2 is YNFKEQ. The CDR3 has 17 amino acids. CDR3 residues: CASSSNVQGSPNEKLFF. In DNA form, the CDR3 reads TGTGCCAGCAGCTCTAACGTTCAAGGGTCACCTAATGAAAAACTGTTTTTT.

This clonotype was observed at least ten times. The rearrangement joins TRBV7-9 to TRBJ2-1, with D tentatively TRBD1 or TRBD2 (6 bases each). V gave up 6 bases and J gave up 7 bases, with 19 bases separating them. The CDR3 consists of 15 residues. Germline V gene data show CDR1 as SEHNR and CDR2 as FQNEAQ (reference sequence). The CDR3 coding sequence is TGTGCCAGCAGAGAAAATGTAGGGGGGCGTAATGAGCAGTTCTTC. Translating gives CASRENVGGRNEQFF.

This clonotype was counted many times. V gene TRBV12-3 or TRBV12-4 combines with J gene TRBJ1-1; D not resolved. Trimming took 2 bases from V and 4 from J, leaving 8 bases between them. The CDR3 covers 13 residues. CDR3 sequence (DNA): TGTGCCAGCAGTTTACAAGTTCTCACTGAAGCTTTCTTT. Amino acid sequence: CASSLQVLTEAFF.

This chain uses TRBV12-3 or TRBV12-4 with TRBJ2-1; 7 bases are a match to TRBD2. This CDR3 contains 14 residues. V lost 2 bases and J lost 4; bases outside the gene matches: 2. In nucleotides, the CDR3 is TGTGCCAGCAGTTTATGGCGGGGGTACAATGAGCAGTTCTTC. This translates into CASSLWRGYNEQFF.

There are a few counts of this clonotype. The chain carries TRBV5-1 and TRBJ2-5, with D perhaps TRBD1 or TRBD2 (5 bases each). Germline V lookup: CDR1 SGHRS, CDR2 YFSETQ. This CDR3 comprises 14 residues. The V end lost 9 bases, the J end lost 1 base, and 16 bases lay between the germline ends. The CDR3 sequence: CATREWGSQETQYF. CDR3 DNA: TGCGCCACCAGAGAGTGGGGGAGCCAAGAGACCCAGTACTTC.

This clonotype has at least ten counts. The chain employs TRBV12-3 or TRBV12-4 and TRBJ1-6; D ambiguous. The V gene lost 5 bases and the J gene lost 8 bases, with 10 bases spanning the gap. The CDR3 loop spans 13 amino acids. CDR3 in amino acids: CASSPTVYSPLHF. CDR3 in DNA: TGTGCCAGCAGTCCGACCGTTTATTCACCCCTCCACTTT.

The chain employs TRBV4-3 and TRBJ1-2; 7 bases map to TRBD1. The CDR3 covers 14 residues. J gave up 1 base and V 4 bases, and 3 bases lay outside the gene matches. The germline V gene has CDR1 LGHNA and CDR2 YSLEER. CDR3 in DNA: TGCGCCAGCAGCCCAGGGGGGGTTAACTATGGCTACACCTTC. Translating it yields CASSPGGVNYGYTF.

This clonotype was seen a handful of times. V and J are TRBV27 and TRBJ2-3; D perhaps matches TRBD2 (5 bases). The CDR3 is made up of 13 amino acids. CDR1 is MNHEY and CDR2 is SMNVEV in the germline V gene (reference sequence). The V and J ends lost 2 bases and 4 bases respectively, with 7 bases between them. CDR3 nucleotide sequence: TGTGCCAGCAGTTTACTCGGGGCAGATACGCAGTATTTT. Its protein is CASSLLGADTQYF.

The CDR3 loop is CAWSVLGRDNEQFF. The CDR3 region has the DNA TGTGCCTGGAGTGTGCTGGGGAGGGACAATGAGCAGTTCTTC. The chain carries TRBV30 and TRBJ2-1, with 7 positions matching TRBD2. The V segment lost 0 bases and the J segment 5 bases; nucleotides outside the gene matches: 4. CDR1 GTSNPN and CDR2 SVGIG come from the germline V gene (reference sequence). The CDR3 consists of 14 residues. Full variable domain (remainder filled in from reference TRBV30 and TRBJ2-1): SQTIHQWPATLVQPVGSPLSLECTVEGTSNPNLYWYRQAAGRGLQLLFYSVGIGQISSEVPQNLSASRPQDRQFILSSKKLLLSDSGFYLCAWSVLGRDNEQFFGPGTRLTVL.

This clonotype has at least ten counts. The chain joins TRBV4-1 to TRBJ2-7, with 9 bases matching TRBD2. The junction had 7 bases not matched to a gene; V was cut back by 4 bases and J by 3 bases. CDR3 length: 15 residues. Germline loops: CDR1 MGHRA, CDR2 YSYEKL. The CDR3 DNA sequence: TGCGCCAGCAGCCGAACAGCGGGGGGCCACTACGAGCAGTACTTC. It is translated as CASSRTAGGHYEQYF.

This clonotype has only a few counts. This chain connects TRBV14 to TRBJ2-5; 7 nucleotides match TRBD1. Germline assignment: CDR1 SGHDN and CDR2 FVKESK. The CDR3 runs 17 residues. J lost 4 bases, V lost 4 bases, and 15 bases had no gene match. The DNA for the CDR3 is TGTGCCAGCAGCCGCGATAAGGGGGACAGACGGATAGAGACCCAGTACTTC. Translation gives CASSRDKGDRRIETQYF.

In this sample, this clonotype turned up many times. J is TRBJ2-1 and V is TRBV5-1, with 10 bases that match TRBD2. Germline-derived CDR1 and CDR2 are SGHRS and YFSETQ. V shed 0 bases and J 11 bases; nucleotides not matched to a gene: 5. CDR3 size: 14 residues. This CDR3 is CASSLELAGAKQFF. The CDR3 DNA is TGCGCCAGCAGCTTGGAGCTAGCGGGGGCGAAGCAGTTCTTC.

The chain recombines TRBV5-1 with TRBJ2-3; D unclear. V dropped 5 bases and J dropped 5 bases, with 24 bases sitting between them. The germline gives CDR1 SGHRS, CDR2 YFSETQ. The CDR3 extends over 17 amino acids. CDR3 region: CASRGRFGFQGRDTQYF. CDR3 DNA: TGCGCCAGCAGGGGTAGGTTTGGGTTTCAAGGCAGAGATACGCAGTATTTT.

Concerning this clonotype: A read error may produce the germline difference seen at one junction end. This chain links TRBV7-2 with TRBJ1-5; tentatively, D is TRBD1 (5 bases). CDR1 and CDR2 (germline): SGHTA, FQGNSA. This CDR3 region has 12 residues. The CDR3, as DNA: TGTGCCACCAGGCGGGGCAATCAGCCCCAGCAATTT. Amino acid sequence: CATRRGNQPQQF.

The gene calls are TRBV5-1 and TRBJ2-2, with D possibly matching TRBD1 (5 bases). Germline assignment: CDR1 SGHRS and CDR2 YFSETQ. The CDR3 totals 15 residues. Deletions cut 4 bases from V and 0 bases from J, with 10 bases between. In DNA form, the CDR3 reads TGCGCCAGCAGCATTAGGGGCGCGAACACCGGGGAGCTGTTTTTT. Translation: CASSIRGANTGELFF.

Details on this clonotype: A single base separates this from a much larger clone, so it may be a read error. The chain joins TRBV12-3 or TRBV12-4 to TRBJ1-5; no reliable D call. The CDR3 length is 11 residues. V was cut by 1 base and J by 5 bases, with 0 bases left in between. The CDR3 nucleotides read TGTGCCAGCAGTTTAGATCAGCCCCAGCATTTT. It specifies CASSLDQPQHF.

This clonotype came up a few times. The V gene is TRBV11-3, the J gene TRBJ2-2; D perhaps matches TRBD1 (6 bases). V lost 7 bases and J lost 3, with 9 bases in between. This CDR3 has 13 amino acids. The germline CDR1 and CDR2 sequences are SGHNT and YENEEA. The CDR3 coding sequence is TGTGCCAGCACCCCAGGGGACACCGGGGAGCTGTTTTTT. The encoded protein is CASTPGDTGELFF.

As regards this clonotype: This may arise from a read error, as a much more abundant clone is one base away. The chain links TRBV6-1 to TRBJ2-3; 9 positions agree with TRBD2. V was pared by 0 bases and J by 5 bases, with 12 bases of the junction left unmatched. Germline values: CDR1 MNHNS, CDR2 SASEGT. This CDR3 spans 18 amino acids. The CDR3 loop is CASSEALAAGGPIDTQYF. DNA for the CDR3: TGTGCCAGCAGTGAAGCCTTAGCAGCGGGGGGCCCCATAGATACGCAGTATTTT.